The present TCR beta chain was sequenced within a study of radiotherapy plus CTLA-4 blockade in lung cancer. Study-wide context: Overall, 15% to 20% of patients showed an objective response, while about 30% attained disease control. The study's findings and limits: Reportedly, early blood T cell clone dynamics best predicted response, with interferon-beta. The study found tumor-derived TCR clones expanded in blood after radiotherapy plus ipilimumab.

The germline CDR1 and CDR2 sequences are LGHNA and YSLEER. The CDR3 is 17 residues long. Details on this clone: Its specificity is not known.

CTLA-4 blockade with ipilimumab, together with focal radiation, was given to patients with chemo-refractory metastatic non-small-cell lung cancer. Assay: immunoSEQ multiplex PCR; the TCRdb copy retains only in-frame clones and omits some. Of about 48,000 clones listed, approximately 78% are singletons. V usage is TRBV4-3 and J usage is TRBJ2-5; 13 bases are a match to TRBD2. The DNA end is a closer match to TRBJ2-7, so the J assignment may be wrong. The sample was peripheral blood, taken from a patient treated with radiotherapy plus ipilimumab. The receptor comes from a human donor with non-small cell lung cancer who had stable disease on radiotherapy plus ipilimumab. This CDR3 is CASSQAPTSGRGYEQYF. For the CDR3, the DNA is TGCGCCAGCAGCCAAGCTCCAACTAGCGGGAGGGGGTACGAGCAGTACTTC.